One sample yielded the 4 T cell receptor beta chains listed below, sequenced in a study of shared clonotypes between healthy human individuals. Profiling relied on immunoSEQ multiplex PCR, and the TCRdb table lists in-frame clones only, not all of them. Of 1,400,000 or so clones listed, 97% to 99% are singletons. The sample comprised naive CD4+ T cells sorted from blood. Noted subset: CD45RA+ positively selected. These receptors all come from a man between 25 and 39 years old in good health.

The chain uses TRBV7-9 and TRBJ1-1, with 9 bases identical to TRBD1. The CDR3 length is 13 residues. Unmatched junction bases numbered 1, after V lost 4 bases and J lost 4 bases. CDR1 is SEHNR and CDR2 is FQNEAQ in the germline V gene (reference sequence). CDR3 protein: CASSWDRATEAFF. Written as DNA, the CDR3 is TGTGCCAGCAGCTGGGACAGGGCCACTGAAGCTTTCTTT.

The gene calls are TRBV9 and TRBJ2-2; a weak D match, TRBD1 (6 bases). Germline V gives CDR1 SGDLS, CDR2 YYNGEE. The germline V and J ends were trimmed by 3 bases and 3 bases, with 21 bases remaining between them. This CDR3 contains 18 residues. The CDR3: CASSAEWFSGVDTGELFF. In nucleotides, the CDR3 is TGTGCCAGCAGCGCCGAATGGTTTTCAGGGGTCGACACCGGGGAGCTGTTTTTT.

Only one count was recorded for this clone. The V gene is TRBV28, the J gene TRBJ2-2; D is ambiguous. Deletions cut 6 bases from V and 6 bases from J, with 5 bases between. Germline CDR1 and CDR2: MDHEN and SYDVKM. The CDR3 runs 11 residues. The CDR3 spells CASRKAGELFF. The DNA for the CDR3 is TGTGCCAGCAGGAAGGCCGGGGAGCTGTTTTTT.

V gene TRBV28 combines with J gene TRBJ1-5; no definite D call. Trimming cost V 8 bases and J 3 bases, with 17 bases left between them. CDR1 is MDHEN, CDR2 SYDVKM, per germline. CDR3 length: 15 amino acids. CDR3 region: CASVPVLLSNQPQHF. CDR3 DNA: TGTGCCAGCGTCCCCGTCCTACTCTCCAATCAGCCCCAGCATTTT. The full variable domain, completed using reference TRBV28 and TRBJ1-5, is DVKVTQSSRYLVKRTGEKVFLECVQDMDHENMFWYRQDPGLGLRLIYFSYDVKMKEKGDIPEGYSVSREKKERFSLILESASTNQTSMYLCASVPVLLSNQPQHFGDGTRLSIL.